This TCR beta chain was identified in a study of T cells after yellow fever vaccination. Study-wide results and limits: Among primary-vaccination clones, most reappeared after the booster, at about 95% for CD4 and approximately 88% for CD8. Across the CD4 and CD8 compartments, a small share of clonotypes was present in both. From the bulk population, abundant clonotypes could contaminate and appear within FACS-sorted repertoires.

V trimming: 3 bases; J trimming: 6 bases; junction bases outside the gene matches: 8. There are 15 residues in the CDR3. Germline-derived CDR1 and CDR2 are SGDLS and YYNGEE. This clonotype was counted a few times. Its antigen is not known. UMIs and a universal primer site were added when TCR cDNA was made by 5'RACE template switching. TCRdb re-analysed the 5' RACE reads in MiXCR, keeping a single row per CDR3 protein. This sample has hundreds of thousands of distinct CDR3 sequences, with roughly an eighth found just once. The receptor comes from a man aged 18-30 years who received the YFV17D yellow fever vaccine. The sequencing here drew on CD4+ T cells sorted from PBMCs, taken 15 days after the yellow fever booster vaccination. This chain connects TRBV9 to TRBJ2-5, with 10 bases identical to TRBD1. The CDR3 region is CASSAMTGGAQTQYF. The CDR3 DNA reads as TGTGCCAGCAGCGCCATGACAGGGGGCGCCCAGACCCAGTACTTC. Together with reference TRBV9 and TRBJ2-5, the CDR3 gives the full variable domain: DSGVTQTPKHLITATGQRVTLRCSPRSGDLSVYWYQQSLDQGLQFLIQYYNGEERAKGNILERFSAQQFPDLHSELNLSSLELGDSALYFCASSAMTGGAQTQYFGPGTRLLVL.